This TCR beta chain came from a study of blood T cells in healthy people across ages. Overall study results and limits: Donor CMV infection status was unknown, possibly confounding age-related changes in expanded clonotypes.

Primed by a sample-barcoded 5' primer and a J-beta primer mix, a second PCR proceeded for 7 to 11 cycles. TCRdb independently ran MiXCR on the 5' RACE reads; one entry per CDR3 protein. The data contain 800,000 to 900,000 distinct CDR3 sequences, approximately 59% of them seen just once; the ten biggest clones take up 25% to 30%. Each donor had roughly 10 milliliters of peripheral blood drawn. Comments on this clonotype: Its antigen remains unknown.

Sequenced material: blood. The sequence came from a man aged 25-45 years in good health.

CDR3 amino acids: CASSINRGEQYF. Here the CDR3 DNA reads TGTGCCAGCAGCATCAACAGGGGTGAGCAGTACTTC. The chain recombines TRBV7-2 with TRBJ2-7, with TRBD1 matching 7 bases. This CDR3 is 12 amino acids long. CDR1 is SGHTA, CDR2 FQGNSA, per germline. The ends lost 5 bases at V and 7 bases at J; junction bases unmatched: 5. Combining the CDR3 with reference TRBV7-2 and TRBJ2-7 gives the whole variable domain GAGVSQSPSNKVTEKGKDVELRCDPISGHTALYWYRQSLGQGLEFLIYFQGNSAPDKSGLPSDRFSAERTGGSVSTLTIQRTQQEDSAVYLCASSINRGEQYFGPGTRLTVT.